This T cell receptor beta chain was sequenced for a study of T cell repertoires in cytomegalovirus infection. In the study overall: Matching HLA type, along with CMV infection, was indicated by public TCR beta signatures. General study findings and limits: Cumulative frequency of public TCR beta families picked out carriers of CMV plus the relevant HLA. In two of eight donors, the top clonotype was HLA-C-restricted CMV-specific.

A single record per CDR3 protein comes from TCRdb applying MiXCR to the reads. In the table there are more than 250,000 distinct CDR3 sequences, just under 25% of which are singletons. As to this clonotype: Its antigen remains unidentified.

Trimming took off 4 bases at V and 1 base at J, with 16 bases between the two ends. Germline V gene sequence: CDR1 LGHNA, CDR2 YSLEER. This CDR3 region has 16 residues. This chain connects TRBV4-3 to TRBJ1-1; no firm D call. The sample here was cultured PBMCs, taken from culture after CMV antigen stimulation. The source is a human donor in good health (CMV status not recorded). Some clones in this sample may be carry-over from other donors' samples. The CDR3: CASSRRAHPKNTEAFF. The CDR3 DNA follows: TGCGCCAGCAGCCGACGGGCCCATCCCAAGAACACTGAAGCTTTCTTT.